This T cell receptor (beta chain) stems from a study of T cells after yellow fever vaccination (dated by TCRdb to between 2018 and 2020). Some background on the complete study: The SMART-Seq v4 Ultra Low Input RNA kit was used to prepare libraries from fractions with low cell numbers. To track T-cell clones before and after primary and booster YFV17D yellow fever vaccination, bulk TCR alpha and beta repertoires were sequenced longitudinally. The cohort comprised two healthy male donors, one aged 18 to 30 and one aged 30 to 40 years. Bulk PBMC replicates and cell subsets were isolated from blood drawn at multiple timepoints before and after both primary and secondary immunization. Here is what the overall study found, with its caveats: A small fraction of clonotypes appeared in both the CD4 and CD8 compartments, likely as a result of convergent recombination. Compared with the primary T-cell response, the secondary T-cell response was faster but weaker, reaching its peak on day 5 rather than on day 15. FACS-sorted repertoires could contain abundant contaminating clonotypes from the bulk population, so computational filtering was required. Because only two donors were included in the study, the extent to which the findings can be generalized is limited. After the booster, most of the clones that had expanded following primary vaccination were detected again (96% of CD4 and 80% to 90% of CD8), which suggests that memory was broadly maintained.

A word on this clonotype: Its antigen is still unknown. Base quality data are lacking; no much larger clone is found one base away.

TCR cDNA was made using 5'RACE template switching, a step that added a universal primer site and unique molecular identifiers. cDNA synthesis was primed from both the TCR alpha and TCR beta constant segments. Library amplification involved two PCR steps, and the second step added sample barcodes and sequencing adapters. Libraries were sequenced on Illumina HiSeq 2500 (2x100 bp) or NovaSeq (2x150 bp). The source study handled its data this way. Reads were demultiplexed and collapsed into UMI consensus sequences with MIGEC, and V(D)J alignment was performed with MiXCR. Vaccine-responding clonotypes were identified with edgeR using replicate PBMC samples, with FDR below 0.01 and a log2 fold change above 5 up to day 15 being required. Each bulk clonotype received a CD4 or CD8 identity based on whether the sequenced CD4 or CD8 repertoire contained that clonotype at higher abundance. In-frame beta chains were kept once TCRdb had trimmed the public reads at Q25 with fastp and called clones with MiXCR. Records with the same CDR3 protein are collapsed into one entry carrying the most frequent genes and DNA. For this entry, the V and J calls and clone size follow TCRdb and not the study's own pipeline. Present in this sample are under 300,000 distinct CDR3 sequences, about 7.1% of which were seen just once. The biggest ten clones account for approximately 0.85% of the sample.

The V end loses 3 bases and the J end loses 3 bases, and a stretch of 24 bases separates them. The germline V gene (reference sequence) specifies DFQATT as CDR1 and SNEGSKA as CDR2. The CDR3 spans 17 residues, from the cysteine through the phenylalanine. Left in the record is the CDR3 DNA by itself, 51 bases read in frame from the first base. The meaning of the sample's treatment or condition label: live attenuated yellow fever vaccine strain. PBMCs were isolated from peripheral blood using a standard Ficoll-Paque protocol. CD4 and CD8 T-cell fractions were isolated with Dynabeads CD4 and CD8 positive selection kits. RNA was extracted with TriZol from bulk PBMCs, CD4 and CD8 fractions, and dextramer-positive and dextramer-negative fractions.

The source was CD4+ T cells sorted from PBMCs, collected 15 days after the yellow fever booster vaccination. Recombination linked TRBV20-1 to TRBJ2-7; TRBD2 could be the D gene, as 7 bases match. This TCR was sampled from a man aged 25-45 years who received the YFV17D yellow fever vaccine. The DNA sequence reads TGCAGTGCTAGGCCAGGGGAGCGGCTAGCGGACCTCTACGAGCAGTACTTC. It specifies CSARPGERLADLYEQYF.